This TCR beta chain derives from a study of T cells in Graves' hyperthyroidism and ophthalmopathy. Study summary: Peripheral blood was taken when the disease was first diagnosed, before any treatment began. Notes on the study in general: Ophthalmopathy was predicted by the model a median of 6.5 months ahead of onset. Clonotypes that were expanded in thyroid above 0.001 mostly appeared in blood too.

What was amplified from RNA transcripts were TCR beta CDR3 regions. HTBI primers were used for first-round RT-PCR of the TCR CDR3. TCRdb reanalysed the multiplex PCR reads using MiXCR and keeps one entry per CDR3 protein. The repertoire holds fewer than 350,000 distinct CDR3 sequences, with 21% as singletons. The V and J ends lost 8 bases and 7 bases, in that order; junction bases with no gene match: 14. The CDR3 is 15 residues long. Germline lookup yields CDR1 MNHEY and CDR2 SVGEGT. This clonotype was recorded a few times. Its antigen remains unidentified. Reasons for excluding patients were uncontrolled infection, other autoimmune disease, pregnancy or lactation.

The chain employs TRBV6-2 or TRBV6-3 and TRBJ2-1, with 7 bases matching TRBD1. This receptor was obtained from a woman between 50 and 59 years old with Graves' hyperthyroidism. Sample: blood. The CDR3 region has the DNA TGTGCCAGCGTCCCGAGACAGGGAACGGTGAATGAGCAGTTCTTC. This gives the protein CASVPRQGTVNEQFF.